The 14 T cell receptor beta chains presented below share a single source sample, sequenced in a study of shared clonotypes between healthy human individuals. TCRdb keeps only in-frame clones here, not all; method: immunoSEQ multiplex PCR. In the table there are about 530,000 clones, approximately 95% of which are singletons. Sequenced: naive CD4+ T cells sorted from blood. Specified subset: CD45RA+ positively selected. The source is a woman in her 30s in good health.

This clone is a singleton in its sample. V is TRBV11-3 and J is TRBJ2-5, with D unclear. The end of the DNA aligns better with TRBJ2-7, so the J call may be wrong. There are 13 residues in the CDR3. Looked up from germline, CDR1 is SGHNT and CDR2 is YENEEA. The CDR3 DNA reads TGTGCCAGCAGCTTAGAGTTCGAGTACGAGCAGTACTTC. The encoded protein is CASSLEFEYEQYF.

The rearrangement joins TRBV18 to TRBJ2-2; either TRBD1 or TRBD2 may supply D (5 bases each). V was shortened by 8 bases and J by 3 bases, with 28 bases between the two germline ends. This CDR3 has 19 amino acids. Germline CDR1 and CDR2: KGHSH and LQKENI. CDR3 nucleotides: TGTGCCAGCCACTGGGGACCCAGTGCCCCGGTGGGGTACACCGGGGAGCTGTTTTTT. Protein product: CASHWGPSAPVGYTGELFF. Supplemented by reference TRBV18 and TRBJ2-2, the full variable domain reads NAGVMQNPRHLVRRRGQEARLRCSPMKGHSHVYWYRQLPEEGLKFMVYLQKENIIDESGMPKERFSAEFPKEGPSILRIQQVVRGDSAAYFCASHWGPSAPVGYTGELFFGEGSRLTVL.

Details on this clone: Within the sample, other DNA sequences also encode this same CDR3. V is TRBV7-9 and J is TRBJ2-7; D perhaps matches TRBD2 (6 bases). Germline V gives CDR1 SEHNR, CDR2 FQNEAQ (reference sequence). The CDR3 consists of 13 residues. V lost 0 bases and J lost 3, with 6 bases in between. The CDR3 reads CASSLAGGYEQYF. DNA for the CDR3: TGTGCCAGCAGCTTAGCCGGGGGCTACGAGCAGTACTTC.

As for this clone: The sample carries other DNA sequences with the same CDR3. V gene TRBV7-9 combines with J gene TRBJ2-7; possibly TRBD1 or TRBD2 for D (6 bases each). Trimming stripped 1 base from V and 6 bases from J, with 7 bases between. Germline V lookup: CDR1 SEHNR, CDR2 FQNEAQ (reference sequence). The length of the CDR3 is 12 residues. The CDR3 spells CASSLEGGEQYF. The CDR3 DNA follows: TGTGCCAGCAGCTTAGAGGGGGGCGAGCAGTACTTC.

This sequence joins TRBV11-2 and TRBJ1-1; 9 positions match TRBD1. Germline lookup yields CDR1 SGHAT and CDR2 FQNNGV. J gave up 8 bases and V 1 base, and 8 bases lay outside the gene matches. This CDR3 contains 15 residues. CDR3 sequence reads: CASSLAPGQGTEAFF. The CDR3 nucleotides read TGTGCCAGCAGCTTAGCGCCGGGACAGGGAACAGAAGCTTTCTTT. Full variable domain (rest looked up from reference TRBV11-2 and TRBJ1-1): EAGVAQSPRYKIIEKRQSVAFWCNPISGHATLYWYQQILGQGPKLLIQFQNNGVVDDSQLPKDRFSAERLKGVDSTLKIQPAKLEDSAVYLCASSLAPGQGTEAFFGQGTRLTVV.

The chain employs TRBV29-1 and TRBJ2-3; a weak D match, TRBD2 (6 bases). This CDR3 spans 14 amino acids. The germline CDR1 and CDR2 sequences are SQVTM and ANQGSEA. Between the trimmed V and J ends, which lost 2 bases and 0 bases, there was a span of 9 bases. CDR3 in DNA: TGCAGCGTTGAACTAGCGTCTAGCACAGATACGCAGTATTTT. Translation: CSVELASSTDTQYF.

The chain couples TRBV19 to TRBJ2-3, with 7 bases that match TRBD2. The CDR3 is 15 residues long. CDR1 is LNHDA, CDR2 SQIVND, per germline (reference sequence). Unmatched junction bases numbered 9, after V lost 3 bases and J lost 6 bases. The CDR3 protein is CASSMGSGAGDTQYF. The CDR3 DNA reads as TGTGCCAGTAGTATGGGAAGCGGGGCAGGCGATACGCAGTATTTT.

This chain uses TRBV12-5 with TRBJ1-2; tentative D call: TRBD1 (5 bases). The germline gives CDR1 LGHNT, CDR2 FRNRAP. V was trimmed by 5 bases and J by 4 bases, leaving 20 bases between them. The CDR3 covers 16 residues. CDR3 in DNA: TGTGCTAGTGGTGATAGTACGCAGGGAAAGACCTATGGCTACACCTTC. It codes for CASGDSTQGKTYGYTF.

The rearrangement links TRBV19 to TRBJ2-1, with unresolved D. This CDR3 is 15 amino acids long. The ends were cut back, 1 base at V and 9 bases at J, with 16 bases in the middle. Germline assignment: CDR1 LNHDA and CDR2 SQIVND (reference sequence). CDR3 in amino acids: CASSIVNSRPGEQFF. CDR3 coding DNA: TGTGCCAGTAGTATAGTCAACTCGCGGCCTGGTGAGCAGTTCTTC.

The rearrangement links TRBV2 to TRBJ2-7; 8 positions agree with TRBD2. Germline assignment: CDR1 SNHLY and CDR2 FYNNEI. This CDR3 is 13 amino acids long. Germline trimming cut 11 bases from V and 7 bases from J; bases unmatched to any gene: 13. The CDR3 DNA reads TGTGCCTCCCAGGGCGGGAGGCTGGGTGAGCAGTACTTC. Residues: CASQGGRLGEQYF.

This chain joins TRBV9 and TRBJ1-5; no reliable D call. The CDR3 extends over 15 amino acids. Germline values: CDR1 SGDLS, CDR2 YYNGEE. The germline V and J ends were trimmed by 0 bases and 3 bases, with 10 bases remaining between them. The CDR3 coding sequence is TGTGCCAGCAGCGTAGAAGGCACTAACAATCAGCCCCAGCATTTT. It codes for CASSVEGTNNQPQHF.

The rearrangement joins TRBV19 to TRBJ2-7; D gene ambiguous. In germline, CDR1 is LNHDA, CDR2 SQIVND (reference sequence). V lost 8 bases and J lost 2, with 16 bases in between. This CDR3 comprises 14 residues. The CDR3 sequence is CASCDSTPPYEQYF. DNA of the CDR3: TGTGCCAGTTGTGACTCCACACCTCCCTACGAGCAGTACTTC. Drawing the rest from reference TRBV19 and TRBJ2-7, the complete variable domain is DGGITQSPKYLFRKEGQNVTLSCEQNLNHDAMYWYRQDPGQGLRLIYYSQIVNDFQKGDIAEGYSVSREKKESFPLTVTSAQKNPTAFYLCASCDSTPPYEQYFGPGTRLTVT.

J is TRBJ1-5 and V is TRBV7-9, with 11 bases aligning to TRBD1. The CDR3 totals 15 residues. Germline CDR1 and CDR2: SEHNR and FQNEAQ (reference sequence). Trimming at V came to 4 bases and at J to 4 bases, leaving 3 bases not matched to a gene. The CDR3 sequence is CASSSGTGGNQPQHF. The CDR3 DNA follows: TGTGCCAGCAGCTCTGGGACAGGGGGAAATCAGCCCCAGCATTTT. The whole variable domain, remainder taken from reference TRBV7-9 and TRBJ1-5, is DTGVSQNPRHKITKRGQNVTFRCDPISEHNRLYWYRQTLGQGPEFLTYFQNEAQLEKSRLLSDRFSAERPKGSFSTLEIQRTEQGDSAMYLCASSSGTGGNQPQHFGDGTRLSIL.

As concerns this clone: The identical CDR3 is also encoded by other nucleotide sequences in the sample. CDR3 loop: CASSLGINYGYTF. Here the CDR3 DNA reads TGTGCCAGCAGCTTAGGAATTAACTATGGCTACACCTTC. The V gene is TRBV7-9, the J gene TRBJ1-2; D uncertain. The germline V gene encodes CDR1 SEHNR and CDR2 FQNEAQ (reference sequence). Trimming took off 1 base at V and 1 base at J, with 4 bases between the two ends. The CDR3 spans 13 residues.